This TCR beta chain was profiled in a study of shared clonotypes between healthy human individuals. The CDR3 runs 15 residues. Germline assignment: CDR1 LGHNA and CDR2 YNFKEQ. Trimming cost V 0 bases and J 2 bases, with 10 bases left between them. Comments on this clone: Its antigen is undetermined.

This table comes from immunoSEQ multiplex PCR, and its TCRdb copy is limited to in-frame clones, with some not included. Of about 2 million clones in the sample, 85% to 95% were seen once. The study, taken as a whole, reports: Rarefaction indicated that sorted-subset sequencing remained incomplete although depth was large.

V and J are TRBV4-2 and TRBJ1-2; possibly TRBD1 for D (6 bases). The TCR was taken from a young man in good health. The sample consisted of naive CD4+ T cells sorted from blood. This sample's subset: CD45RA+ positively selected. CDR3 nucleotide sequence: TGTGCCAGCAGCCAAGAGGGGACAAGCAACTATGGCTACACCTTC. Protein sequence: CASSQEGTSNYGYTF.